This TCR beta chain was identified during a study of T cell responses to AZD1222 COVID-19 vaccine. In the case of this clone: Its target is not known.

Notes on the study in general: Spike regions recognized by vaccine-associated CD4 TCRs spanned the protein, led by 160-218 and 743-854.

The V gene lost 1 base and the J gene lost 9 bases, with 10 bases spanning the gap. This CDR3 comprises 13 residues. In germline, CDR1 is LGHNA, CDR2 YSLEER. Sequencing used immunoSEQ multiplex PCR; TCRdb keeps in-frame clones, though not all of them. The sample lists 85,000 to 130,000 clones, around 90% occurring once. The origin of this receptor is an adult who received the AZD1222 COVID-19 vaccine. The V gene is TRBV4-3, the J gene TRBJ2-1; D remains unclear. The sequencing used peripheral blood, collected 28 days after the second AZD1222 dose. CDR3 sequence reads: CASSQVRAGEQFF. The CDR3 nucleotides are TGCGCCAGCAGCCAAGTAAGGGCCGGTGAGCAGTTCTTC.